These 20 T cell receptor beta chains originate from one sample sequenced in a study of T cell responses to AZD1222 COVID-19 vaccine. The method was immunoSEQ multiplex PCR; TCRdb's version includes in-frame clones alone and lacks a portion of them. This table holds more than 65,000 clones, approximately 87% found once. This sample comprised peripheral blood, obtained 28 days after the second AZD1222 dose. Receptors originate from an adult who received the AZD1222 COVID-19 vaccine.

The chain combines TRBV24-1 with TRBJ2-1, with 11 bases aligning to TRBD2. The CDR3 sequence is 17 residues long. Germline V CDR1 and CDR2: KGHDR, SFDVKD. V lost 3 bases and J lost 2; bases outside the gene matches: 5. The CDR3 spells CATSDPTSGNTYNEQFF. For the CDR3, the DNA is TGTGCCACCAGTGATCCGACTAGCGGGAATACCTACAATGAGCAGTTCTTC.

The sample holds one count of this clone. The chain recombines TRBV5-4 with TRBJ2-3, with D possibly being TRBD1 or TRBD2 (5 bases each). The CDR3 runs 17 residues. Germline CDR1 SGHNT, CDR2 YYREEE (reference sequence). Trimming removed 0 bases at V and 1 base at J, with 15 bases between. CDR3 region: CASSLVGTGWGTDTQYF. The CDR3 DNA reads as TGTGCCAGCAGCTTGGTCGGGACGGGATGGGGCACAGATACGCAGTATTTT. Full variable domain (remainder filled in from reference TRBV5-4 and TRBJ2-3): ETGVTQSPTHLIKTRGQQVTLRCSSQSGHNTVSWYQQALGQGPQFIFQYYREEENGRGNFPPRFSGLQFPNYSSELNVNALELDDSALYLCASSLVGTGWGTDTQYFGPGTRLTVL.

V is TRBV18 and J is TRBJ2-7; D might be TRBD1 (6 bases). The germline V gene encodes CDR1 KGHSH and CDR2 LQKENI. This CDR3 contains 15 residues. Trimming removed 3 bases from V and 5 bases from J, with 17 bases in between. The CDR3 region is CASSPFRDTGHEQYF. In DNA form, the CDR3 reads TGTGCCAGCTCACCCTTCCGGGACACGGGCCACGAGCAGTACTTC.

This clone was observed a few times. V usage is TRBV7-9 and J usage is TRBJ1-2; 7 positions match TRBD1. Germline-derived CDR1 and CDR2 are SEHNR and FQNEAQ (reference sequence). This CDR3 is built from 13 residues. The junction had 6 bases not matched to a gene; V was cut back by 8 bases and J by 3 bases. CDR3: CASSSGTDYGYTF. The CDR3 DNA sequence: TGTGCCAGCTCCTCCGGGACAGACTATGGCTACACCTTC.

The chain recombines TRBV20-1 with TRBJ1-1, with D hard to call. V was cut by 3 bases and J by 7 bases, with 9 bases left in between. Germline V gene sequence: CDR1 DFQATT, CDR2 SNEGSKA (reference sequence). This CDR3 has 11 residues. CDR3 amino acids: CSASDMNEAFF. The CDR3 region has the DNA TGCAGTGCTAGTGATATGAATGAAGCTTTCTTT.

The chain links TRBV25-1 to TRBJ2-5, with D unclear. Trimming pared 3 bases from V and 5 bases from J, leaving 10 bases between. Germline loops: CDR1 MGHDK, CDR2 SYGVNS. The CDR3 contains 13 residues. CDR3 sequence: CASSDGLRETQYF. The CDR3 nucleotides are TGTGCCAGCAGTGATGGGTTGCGCGAGACCCAGTACTTC.

In its sample, this clone ranks as medium-sized. The rearrangement uses TRBV11-3 and TRBJ1-2; D is possibly TRBD1 (5 bases). The CDR3 spans 13 residues. Trimming stripped 5 bases from V and 3 bases from J, with 10 bases between. In germline, CDR1 is SGHNT, CDR2 YENEEA. CDR3 residues: CASSLTGDYGYTF. CDR3 bases: TGTGCCAGCAGCCTAACAGGCGACTATGGCTACACCTTC.

The chain uses TRBV2 and TRBJ2-7; no firm D call. The CDR3 loop spans 13 amino acids. CDR1 SNHLY and CDR2 FYNNEI come from the germline V gene. V was clipped by 8 bases and J by 3 bases, with 14 bases between them. This CDR3 is CASFSLGHYEQYF. Here the CDR3 DNA reads TGTGCCAGCTTCAGCTTGGGCCACTACGAGCAGTACTTC.

V usage is TRBV12-3 or TRBV12-4 and J usage is TRBJ1-3; D is uncertain. Trimming removed 5 bases from V and 4 bases from J, with 6 bases in between. The CDR3 consists of 12 residues. The CDR3 reads CASSATGNTIYF. CDR3 in DNA: TGTGCCAGCAGTGCCACAGGAAACACCATATATTTT.

This clone was seen more than once but under ten times. The CDR3 protein is CASSAEGNTIYF. The CDR3 DNA is TGTGCCAGTAGCGCGGAGGGAAACACCATATATTTT. The chain carries TRBV19 and TRBJ1-3; D is uncertain. V was shortened by 6 bases and J by 4 bases, with 7 bases between the two germline ends. CDR1 and CDR2 from the germline V gene are LNHDA and SQIVND (reference sequence). The CDR3 runs 12 residues.

The genes are TRBV9 and TRBJ2-3, with D hard to call. CDR3 length: 12 amino acids. V lost 1 base to trimming and J lost 4 bases, with 4 bases between them. CDR1 and CDR2 from the germline V gene are SGDLS and YYNGEE. As DNA, the CDR3 is TGTGCCAGCAGCGTACCCTCAGATACGCAGTATTTT. This sequence encodes CASSVPSDTQYF.

The chain uses TRBV5-1 and TRBJ2-3; D gene unclear. Germline V gives CDR1 SGHRS, CDR2 YFSETQ. This CDR3 is built from 16 residues. V was shortened by 0 bases and J by 0 bases, with 11 bases between the two germline ends. This CDR3 reads CASSLGAAGSTDTQYF. CDR3 DNA sequence: TGCGCCAGCAGCTTGGGGGCAGCCGGAAGCACAGATACGCAGTATTTT.

This sequence joins TRBV19 and TRBJ1-6; D gene uncertain. The germline gives CDR1 LNHDA, CDR2 SQIVND (reference sequence). Trimming removed 5 bases at V and 6 bases at J, with 17 bases between. This CDR3 contains 16 residues. CDR3 nucleotides: TGTGCCAGTAGTCGACCGCCGACGGAACCTAATTCACCCCTCCACTTT. Translation gives CASSRPPTEPNSPLHF.

The J gene is TRBJ1-5, the V gene TRBV2, with TRBD1 identical over 7 bases. This CDR3 contains 14 residues. Germline V gene data show CDR1 as SNHLY and CDR2 as FYNNEI. With V trimmed by 5 bases and J by 5 bases, 6 bases remained unmatched. In nucleotides, the CDR3 is TGTGCCAGCAGTCCCTACAGGGGTCATCAGCCCCAGCATTTT. Encoded protein: CASSPYRGHQPQHF.

This clone showed up just a few times. This rearrangement joins TRBV4-2 to TRBJ2-2; 9 nucleotides agree with TRBD2. Per germline, CDR1 LGHNA and CDR2 YNFKEQ. V was pared by 4 bases and J by 3 bases, with 9 bases of the junction left unmatched. This CDR3 comprises 17 residues. For the CDR3, the DNA is TGTGCCAGCAGCCCAGCGGGGCTAGCGGGGCACACCGGGGAGCTGTTTTTT. Its translation is CASSPAGLAGHTGELFF.

This clone was counted only a few times. The rearrangement uses TRBV5-1 and TRBJ2-3; D remains ambiguous. V lost 5 bases, J lost 0 bases, and 4 bases lay in between. Germline loops: CDR1 SGHRS, CDR2 YFSETQ. The CDR3 has 12 amino acids. Here the CDR3 DNA reads TGCGCCAGCAGTCGTAGCACAGATACGCAGTATTTT. Translating gives CASSRSTDTQYF.

This chain connects TRBV2 to TRBJ2-7; a possible D gene is TRBD1 (6 bases). This CDR3 has 15 residues. From germline, CDR1 is SNHLY and CDR2 FYNNEI. V was shortened by 2 bases and J by 6 bases, with 17 bases between the two germline ends. CDR3 sequence (DNA): TGTGCCAGCAGTGAAAATGGGGCAGGGGCCCCCGAGCAGTACTTC. Translation gives CASSENGAGAPEQYF.

The V call is TRBV2, the J call TRBJ1-4, with D tentatively TRBD1 (5 bases). V was cut by 6 bases and J by 5 bases, with 13 bases left in between. The CDR3 extends over 14 amino acids. Germline lookup yields CDR1 SNHLY and CDR2 FYNNEI. CDR3 sequence reads: CASRIRDGNEKLFF. CDR3 DNA: TGTGCCAGCAGGATCCGGGACGGGAATGAAAAACTGTTTTTT.

The rearrangement uses TRBV15 and TRBJ1-5; 7 nucleotides match TRBD1. With 3 bases clipped from V and 3 bases from J, the junction kept 5 bases outside the gene matches. This CDR3 spans 15 amino acids. Germline loops: CDR1 LNHNV, CDR2 YYDKDF (reference sequence). CDR3 residues: CATSRATGVNQPQHF. The CDR3 DNA follows: TGTGCCACCAGCAGGGCTACAGGGGTCAATCAGCCCCAGCATTTT. The full variable domain, with the rest looked up from reference TRBV15 and TRBJ1-5, is DAMVIQNPRYQVTQFGKPVTLSCSQTLNHNVMYWYQQKSSQAPKLLFHYYDKDFNNEADTPDNFQSRRPNTSFCFLDIRSPGLGDTAMYLCATSRATGVNQPQHFGDGTRLSIL.

The chain's CDR3 is CASRPTASTNEKLFF. CDR3 sequence (DNA): TGTGCCAGCAGACCTACGGCTTCAACTAATGAAAAACTGTTTTTT. The chain links TRBV6-6 to TRBJ1-4; D is uncertain. CDR1 and CDR2 from the germline V gene are MNHNY and SVGAGI (reference sequence). The CDR3 is made up of 15 amino acids. Between the trimmed V and J ends, which lost 6 bases and 0 bases, there was a span of 11 bases.